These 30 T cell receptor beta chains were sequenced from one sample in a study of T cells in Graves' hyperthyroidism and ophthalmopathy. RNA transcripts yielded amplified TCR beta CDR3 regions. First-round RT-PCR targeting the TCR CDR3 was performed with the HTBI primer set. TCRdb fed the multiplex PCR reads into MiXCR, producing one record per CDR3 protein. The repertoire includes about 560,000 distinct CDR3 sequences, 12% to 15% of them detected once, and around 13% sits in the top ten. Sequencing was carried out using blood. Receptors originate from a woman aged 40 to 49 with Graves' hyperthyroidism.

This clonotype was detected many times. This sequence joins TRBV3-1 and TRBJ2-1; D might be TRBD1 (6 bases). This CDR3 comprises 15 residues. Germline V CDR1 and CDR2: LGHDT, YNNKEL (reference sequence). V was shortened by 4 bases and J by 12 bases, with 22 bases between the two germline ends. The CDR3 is CASSLNRAPGDRQFF. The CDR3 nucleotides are TGTGCCAGCAGCCTCAACAGGGCCCCCGGCGATCGGCAGTTCTTC.

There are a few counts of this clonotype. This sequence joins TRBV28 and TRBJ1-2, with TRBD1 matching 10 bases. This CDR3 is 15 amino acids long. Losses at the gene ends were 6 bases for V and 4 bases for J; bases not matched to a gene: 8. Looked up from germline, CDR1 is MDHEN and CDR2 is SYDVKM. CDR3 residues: CASRPTGGTFYGYTF. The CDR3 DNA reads TGTGCCAGCAGACCGACAGGGGGCACTTTCTATGGCTACACCTTC.

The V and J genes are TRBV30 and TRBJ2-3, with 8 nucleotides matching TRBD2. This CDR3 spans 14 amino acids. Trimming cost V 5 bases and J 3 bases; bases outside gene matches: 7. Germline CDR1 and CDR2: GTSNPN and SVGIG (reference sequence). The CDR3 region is CAWAAGGRTDTQYF. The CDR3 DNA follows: TGTGCCTGGGCCGCGGGGGGAAGGACAGATACGCAGTATTTT.

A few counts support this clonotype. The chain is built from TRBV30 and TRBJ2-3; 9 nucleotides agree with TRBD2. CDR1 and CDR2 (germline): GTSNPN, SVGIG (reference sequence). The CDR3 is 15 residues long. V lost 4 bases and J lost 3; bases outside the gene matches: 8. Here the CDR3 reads CAWIPTSGGTDTQYF. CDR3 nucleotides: TGTGCCTGGATCCCGACTAGCGGAGGAACAGATACGCAGTATTTT.

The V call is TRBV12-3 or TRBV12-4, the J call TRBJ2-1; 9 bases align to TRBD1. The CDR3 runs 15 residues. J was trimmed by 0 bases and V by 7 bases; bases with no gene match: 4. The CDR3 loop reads CASTRDRVSYNEQFF. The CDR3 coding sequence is TGTGCCAGCACCCGGGACAGGGTCTCCTACAATGAGCAGTTCTTC.

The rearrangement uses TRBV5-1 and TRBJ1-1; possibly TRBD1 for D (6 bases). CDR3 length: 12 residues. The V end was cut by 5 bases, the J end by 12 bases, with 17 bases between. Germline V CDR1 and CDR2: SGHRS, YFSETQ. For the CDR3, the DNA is TGCGCCAGCAGTTCGGCGGGGGGCGTAACTTTCTTT. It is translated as CASSSAGGVTFF.

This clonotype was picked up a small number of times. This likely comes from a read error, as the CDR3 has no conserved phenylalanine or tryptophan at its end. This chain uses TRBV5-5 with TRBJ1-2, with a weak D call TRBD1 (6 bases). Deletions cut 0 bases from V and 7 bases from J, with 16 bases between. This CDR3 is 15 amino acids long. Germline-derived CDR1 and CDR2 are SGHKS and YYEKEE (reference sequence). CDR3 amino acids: CASSLAGGAGLGYTL. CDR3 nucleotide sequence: TGTGCCAGCAGCTTGGCGGGGGGCGCAGGACTTGGCTACACCCTC.

The CDR3 sequence is CASSIGAHYGYTF. In nucleotides, the CDR3 is TGTGCCAGTAGTATCGGGGCACACTATGGCTACACCTTC. The chain carries TRBV19 and TRBJ1-2, with D perhaps TRBD1 (5 bases). Trimming left V 3 bases short and J 3 bases short, with 8 bases between. The CDR3 consists of 13 residues. Germline V gene data show CDR1 as LNHDA and CDR2 as SQIVND (reference sequence). The whole variable domain, filled in from reference TRBV19 and TRBJ1-2, reads DGGITQSPKYLFRKEGQNVTLSCEQNLNHDAMYWYRQDPGQGLRLIYYSQIVNDFQKGDIAEGYSVSREKKESFPLTVTSAQKNPTAFYLCASSIGAHYGYTFGSGTRLTVV.

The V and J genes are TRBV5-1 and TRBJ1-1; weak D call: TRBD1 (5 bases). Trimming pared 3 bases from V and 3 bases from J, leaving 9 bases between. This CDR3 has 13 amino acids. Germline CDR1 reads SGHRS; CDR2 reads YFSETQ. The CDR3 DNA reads TGCGCCAGCAGCTGTACCAGGGACACTGAAGCTTTCTTT. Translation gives CASSCTRDTEAFF.

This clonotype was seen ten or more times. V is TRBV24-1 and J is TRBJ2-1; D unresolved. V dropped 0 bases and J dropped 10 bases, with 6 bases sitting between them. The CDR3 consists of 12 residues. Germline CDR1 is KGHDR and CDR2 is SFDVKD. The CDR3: CATSDLQSEQFF. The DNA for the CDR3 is TGTGCCACCAGTGATTTGCAATCAGAGCAGTTCTTC.

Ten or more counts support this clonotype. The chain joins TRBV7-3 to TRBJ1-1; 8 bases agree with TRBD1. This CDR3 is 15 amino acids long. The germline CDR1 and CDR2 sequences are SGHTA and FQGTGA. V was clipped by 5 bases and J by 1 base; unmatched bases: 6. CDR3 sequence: CASSAAGTGNTEAFF. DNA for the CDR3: TGTGCCAGCAGCGCGGCGGGGACAGGGAACACTGAAGCTTTCTTT. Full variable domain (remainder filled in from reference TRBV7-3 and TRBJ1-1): GAGVSQTPSNKVTEKGKYVELRCDPISGHTALYWYRQSLGQGPEFLIYFQGTGAADDSGLPNDRFFAVRPEGSVSTLKIQRTERGDSAVYLCASSAAGTGNTEAFFGQGTRLTVV.

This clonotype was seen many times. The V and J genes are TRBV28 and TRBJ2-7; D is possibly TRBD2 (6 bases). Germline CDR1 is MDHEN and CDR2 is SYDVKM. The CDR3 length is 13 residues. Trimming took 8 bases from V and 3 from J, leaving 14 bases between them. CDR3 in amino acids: CASVGSGVYEQYF. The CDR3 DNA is TGTGCCAGCGTCGGGTCGGGAGTCTACGAGCAGTACTTC.

The CDR3 bases are TGTGCCAGTAGTGTCAACCGGGACCTCGGGGGGAAACTGTTTTTT. Protein sequence: CASSVNRDLGGKLFF. The chain has TRBV19 and TRBJ1-4; perhaps TRBD1 as D (5 bases). This CDR3 spans 15 amino acids. Germline V CDR1 and CDR2: LNHDA, SQIVND (reference sequence). Trimming left V 5 bases short and J 11 bases short, with 21 bases between.

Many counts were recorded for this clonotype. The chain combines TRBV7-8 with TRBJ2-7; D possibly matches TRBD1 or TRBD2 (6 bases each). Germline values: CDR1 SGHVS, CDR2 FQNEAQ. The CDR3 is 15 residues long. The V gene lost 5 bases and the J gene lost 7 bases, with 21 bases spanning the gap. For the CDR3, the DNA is TGTGCCAGCAGCGATCCGGGACTGAGTACAGGGGAGCAGTACTTC. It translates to CASSDPGLSTGEQYF.

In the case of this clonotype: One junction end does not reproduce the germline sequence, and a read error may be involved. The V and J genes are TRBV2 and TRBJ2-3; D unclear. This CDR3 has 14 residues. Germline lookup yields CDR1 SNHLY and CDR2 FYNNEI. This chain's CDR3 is CASSDPRSTDTRYF. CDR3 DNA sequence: TGTGCCAGCAGTGACCCTAGATCCACAGATACGCGGTATTTT.

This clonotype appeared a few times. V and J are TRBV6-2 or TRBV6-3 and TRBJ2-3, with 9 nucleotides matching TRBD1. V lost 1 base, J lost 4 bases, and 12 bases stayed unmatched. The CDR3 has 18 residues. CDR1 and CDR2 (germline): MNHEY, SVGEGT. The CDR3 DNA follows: TGTGCCAGCAGTTACTTTTTTCCGGGACAGGGCTCACCAGATACGCAGTATTTT. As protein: CASSYFFPGQGSPDTQYF.

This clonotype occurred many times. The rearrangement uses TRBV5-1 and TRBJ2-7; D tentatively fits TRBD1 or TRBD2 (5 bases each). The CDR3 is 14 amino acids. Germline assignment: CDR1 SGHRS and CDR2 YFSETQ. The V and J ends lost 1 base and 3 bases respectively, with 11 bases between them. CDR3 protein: CASSLTGTGYEQYF. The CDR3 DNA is TGCGCCAGCAGCTTGACGGGGACGGGCTACGAGCAGTACTTC.

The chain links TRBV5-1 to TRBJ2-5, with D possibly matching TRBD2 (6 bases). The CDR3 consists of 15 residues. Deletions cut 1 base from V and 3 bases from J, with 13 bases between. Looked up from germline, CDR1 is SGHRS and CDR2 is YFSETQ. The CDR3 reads CASSLRATSEETQYF. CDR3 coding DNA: TGCGCCAGCAGCTTGAGAGCGACTAGTGAAGAGACCCAGTACTTC.

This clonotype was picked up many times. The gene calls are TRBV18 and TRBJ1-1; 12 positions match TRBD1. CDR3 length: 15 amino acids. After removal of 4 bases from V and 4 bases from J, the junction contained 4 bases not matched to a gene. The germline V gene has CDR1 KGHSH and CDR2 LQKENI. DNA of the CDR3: TGTGCCAGCTCACGGGACAGGGGGCTGGGCACTGAAGCTTTCTTT. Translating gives CASSRDRGLGTEAFF.

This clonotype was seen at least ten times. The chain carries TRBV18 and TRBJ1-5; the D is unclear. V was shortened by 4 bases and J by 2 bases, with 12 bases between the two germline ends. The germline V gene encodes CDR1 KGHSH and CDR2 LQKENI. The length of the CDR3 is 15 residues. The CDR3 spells CASSLRRDGNQPQHF. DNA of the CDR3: TGTGCCAGCTCACTTCGACGGGATGGCAATCAGCCCCAGCATTTT. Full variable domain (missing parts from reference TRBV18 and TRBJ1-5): NAGVMQNPRHLVRRRGQEARLRCSPMKGHSHVYWYRQLPEEGLKFMVYLQKENIIDESGMPKERFSAEFPKEGPSILRIQQVVRGDSAAYFCASSLRRDGNQPQHFGDGTRLSIL.

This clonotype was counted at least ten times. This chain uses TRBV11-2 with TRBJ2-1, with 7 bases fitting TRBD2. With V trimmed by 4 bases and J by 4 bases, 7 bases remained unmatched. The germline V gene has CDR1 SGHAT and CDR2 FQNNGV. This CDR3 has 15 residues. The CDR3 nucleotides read TGTGCCAGCAGCTCCGATTGGGGAGGGTACAATGAGCAGTTCTTC. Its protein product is CASSSDWGGYNEQFF.

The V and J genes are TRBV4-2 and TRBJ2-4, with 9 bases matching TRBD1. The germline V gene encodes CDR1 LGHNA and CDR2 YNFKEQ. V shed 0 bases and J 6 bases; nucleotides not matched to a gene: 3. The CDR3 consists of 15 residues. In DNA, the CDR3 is TGTGCCAGCAGCCAAGATGGGACAGGGAGAAACATTCAGTACTTC. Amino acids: CASSQDGTGRNIQYF.

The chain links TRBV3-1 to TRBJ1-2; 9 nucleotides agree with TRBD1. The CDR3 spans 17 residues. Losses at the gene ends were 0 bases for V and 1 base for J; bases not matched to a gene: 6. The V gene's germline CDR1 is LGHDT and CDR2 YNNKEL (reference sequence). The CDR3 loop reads CASSQDRTGEINYGYTF. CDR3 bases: TGTGCCAGCAGCCAAGACAGGACAGGGGAAATTAACTATGGCTACACCTTC.

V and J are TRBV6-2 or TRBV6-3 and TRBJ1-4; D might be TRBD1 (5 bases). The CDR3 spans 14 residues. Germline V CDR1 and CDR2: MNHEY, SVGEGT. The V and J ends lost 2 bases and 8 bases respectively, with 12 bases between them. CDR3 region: CASSYGAGGEKLFF. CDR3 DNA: TGTGCCAGCAGTTACGGGGCAGGTGGGGAAAAACTGTTTTTT.

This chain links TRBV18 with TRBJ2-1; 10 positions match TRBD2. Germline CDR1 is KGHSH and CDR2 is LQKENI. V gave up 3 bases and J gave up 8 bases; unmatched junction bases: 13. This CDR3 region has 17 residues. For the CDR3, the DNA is TGTGCCAGCTCACCCCCGAGTAGCGGGAGGTTTCACGATGAGCAGTTCTTC. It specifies CASSPPSSGRFHDEQFF.

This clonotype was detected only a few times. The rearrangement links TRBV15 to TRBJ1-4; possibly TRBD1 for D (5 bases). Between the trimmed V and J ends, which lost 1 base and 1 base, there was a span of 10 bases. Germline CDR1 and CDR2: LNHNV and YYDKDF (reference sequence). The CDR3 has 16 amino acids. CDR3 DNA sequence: TGTGCCACCAGCAGAGGACAGTTCGGAACTAATGAAAAACTGTTTTTT. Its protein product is CATSRGQFGTNEKLFF.

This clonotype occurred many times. The CDR3 bases are TGTGCCAGCAGTCCGAACGGACAGGGTTTAGCCAAAAACATTCAGTACTTC. Encoded protein: CASSPNGQGLAKNIQYF. The chain carries TRBV28 and TRBJ2-4; TRBD1 aligns across 8 bases. The germline V gene encodes CDR1 MDHEN and CDR2 SYDVKM. CDR3 size: 17 residues. V lost 5 bases, J lost 0 bases, and 9 bases stayed unmatched.

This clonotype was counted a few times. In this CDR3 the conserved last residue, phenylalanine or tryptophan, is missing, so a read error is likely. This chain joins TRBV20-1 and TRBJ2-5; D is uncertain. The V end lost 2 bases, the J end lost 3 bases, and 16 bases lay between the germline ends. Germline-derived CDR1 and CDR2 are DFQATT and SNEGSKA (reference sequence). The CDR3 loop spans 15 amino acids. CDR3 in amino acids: CSARPLIGMKETQYL. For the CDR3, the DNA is TGCAGTGCTAGACCTTTAATTGGAATGAAAGAGACCCAGTACCTC.

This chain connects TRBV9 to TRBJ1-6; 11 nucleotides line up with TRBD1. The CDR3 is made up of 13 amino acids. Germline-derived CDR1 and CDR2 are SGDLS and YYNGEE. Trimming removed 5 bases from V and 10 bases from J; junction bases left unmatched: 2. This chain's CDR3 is CASSGQGASPLHF. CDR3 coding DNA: TGTGCCAGCAGTGGACAGGGGGCCTCACCCCTCCACTTT. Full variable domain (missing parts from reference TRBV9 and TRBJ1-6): DSGVTQTPKHLITATGQRVTLRCSPRSGDLSVYWYQQSLDQGLQFLIQYYNGEERAKGNILERFSAQQFPDLHSELNLSSLELGDSALYFCASSGQGASPLHFGNGTRLTVT.

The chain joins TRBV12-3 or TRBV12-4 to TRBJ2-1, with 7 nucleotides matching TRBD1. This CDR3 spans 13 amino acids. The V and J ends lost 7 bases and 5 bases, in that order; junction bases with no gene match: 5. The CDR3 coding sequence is TGTGCCAGCACCAGGACAGGCCACAATGAGCAGTTCTTC. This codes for CASTRTGHNEQFF.